This TCR beta chain derives from a study of cytomegalovirus exposure and HLA in healthy donors. PCR amplification relied on 60 Vbeta primers (plus 13 Jbeta primers). The table came from immunoSEQ multiplex PCR; TCRdb's copy has only in-frame clones and leaves some out. The profile shows about 190,000 clones, about 88% of them singletons. V lost 0 bases and J 7 bases, leaving 13 bases between the germline ends. The CDR3 length is 14 residues. From germline, CDR1 is LNHNV and CDR2 YYDKDF (reference sequence). This clone came up a few times. Its cognate antigen is unknown. Study outcomes and limitations: Rare TCR sequences predominated, though certain public TCRs were found in many donors.

The rearrangement uses TRBV15 and TRBJ2-7; a weak D match, TRBD1 (5 bases). The sequencing input was PBMCs. This TCR was sampled from a woman aged 25 to 39 in good health and CMV-seronegative. CDR3 in DNA: TGTGCCACCAGCAGAGAGCGGCAGGGTGTGGAGCAGTACTTC. This translates into CATSRERQGVEQYF.